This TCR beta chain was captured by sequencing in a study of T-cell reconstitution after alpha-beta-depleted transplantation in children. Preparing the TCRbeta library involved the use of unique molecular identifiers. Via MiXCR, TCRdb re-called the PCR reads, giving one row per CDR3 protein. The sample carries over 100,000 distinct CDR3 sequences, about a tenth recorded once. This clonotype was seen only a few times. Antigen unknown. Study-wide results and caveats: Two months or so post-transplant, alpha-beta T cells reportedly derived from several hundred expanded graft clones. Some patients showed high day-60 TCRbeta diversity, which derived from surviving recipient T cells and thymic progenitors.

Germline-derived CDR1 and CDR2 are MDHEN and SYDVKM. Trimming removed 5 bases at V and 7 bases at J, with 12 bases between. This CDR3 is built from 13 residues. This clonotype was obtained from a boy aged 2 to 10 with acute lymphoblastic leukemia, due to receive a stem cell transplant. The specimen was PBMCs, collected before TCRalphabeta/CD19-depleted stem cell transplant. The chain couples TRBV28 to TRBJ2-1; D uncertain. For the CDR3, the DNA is TGTGCCAGCAGTAACTATAAGAGGAATGAGCAGTTCTTC. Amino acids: CASSNYKRNEQFF.